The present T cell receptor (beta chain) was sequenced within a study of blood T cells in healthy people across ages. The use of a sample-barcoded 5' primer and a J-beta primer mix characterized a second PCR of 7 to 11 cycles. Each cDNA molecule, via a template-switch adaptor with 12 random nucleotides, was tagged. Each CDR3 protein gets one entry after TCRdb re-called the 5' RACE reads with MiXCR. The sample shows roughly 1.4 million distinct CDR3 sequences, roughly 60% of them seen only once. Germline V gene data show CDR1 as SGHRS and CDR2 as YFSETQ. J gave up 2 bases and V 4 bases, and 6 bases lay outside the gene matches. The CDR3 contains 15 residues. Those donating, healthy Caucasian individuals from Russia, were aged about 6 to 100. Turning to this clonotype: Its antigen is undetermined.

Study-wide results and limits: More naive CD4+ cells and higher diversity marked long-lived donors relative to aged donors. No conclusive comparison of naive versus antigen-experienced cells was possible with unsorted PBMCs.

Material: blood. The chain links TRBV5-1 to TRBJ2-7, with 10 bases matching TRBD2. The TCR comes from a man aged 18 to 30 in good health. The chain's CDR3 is CASSEPLAGAYEQYF. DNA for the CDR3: TGCGCCAGCAGCGAACCTCTAGCGGGAGCCTACGAGCAGTACTTC. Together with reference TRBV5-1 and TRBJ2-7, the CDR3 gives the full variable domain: KAGVTQTPRYLIKTRGQQVTLSCSPISGHRSVSWYQQTPGQGLQFLFEYFSETQRNKGNFPGRFSGRQFSNSRSEMNVSTLELGDSALYLCASSEPLAGAYEQYFGPGTRLTVT.